Below are 7 T cell receptor beta chains sequenced from a single sample in a study of cytomegalovirus exposure and HLA in healthy donors. PCR involved 60 Vbeta and 13 Jbeta primers. Sequencing used immunoSEQ multiplex PCR; TCRdb keeps in-frame clones, though not all of them. The sample holds about 130,000 clones, around 80% seen once. The sample consisted of PBMCs. The receptors stem from a woman in her 30s in good health and CMV-seronegative.

This rearrangement joins TRBV9 to TRBJ2-7; TRBD2 might be the D (6 bases). Per germline, CDR1 SGDLS and CDR2 YYNGEE. Trimming pared 0 bases from V and 7 bases from J, leaving 20 bases between. The CDR3 spans 16 residues. CDR3 DNA: TGTGCCAGCAGCGTAGGGGGCGGGGATGTCTCTCAGGAGCAGTACTTC. Its translation is CASSVGGGDVSQEQYF.

The chain links TRBV5-1 to TRBJ2-2; 7 bases fit TRBD1. The J segment lost 7 bases and the V segment lost 0 bases, leaving 0 bases of the junction unmatched. The CDR3 runs to 13 residues. Germline values: CDR1 SGHRS, CDR2 YFSETQ. The DNA of the CDR3 is TGCGCCAGCAGCTTGGGGACAGGCGGGGAGCTGTTTTTT. The encoded protein is CASSLGTGGELFF.

J is TRBJ1-1 and V is TRBV5-1; 9 bases align to TRBD1. Germline V CDR1 and CDR2: SGHRS, YFSETQ. After removal of 4 bases from V and 4 bases from J, the junction contained 5 bases not matched to a gene. CDR3 length: 14 residues. CDR3 nucleotides: TGCGCCAGCAGCCTGCAGACAGGGGGCACTGAAGCTTTCTTT. It specifies CASSLQTGGTEAFF.

The chain is built from TRBV5-1 and TRBJ2-2; TRBD2 aligns across 10 bases. V was clipped by 3 bases and J by 5 bases; unmatched bases: 4. Per germline, CDR1 SGHRS and CDR2 YFSETQ. The CDR3 consists of 15 residues. DNA for the CDR3: TGCGCCAGCAGCTCTACTAGCGGGAAAACCGGGGAGCTGTTTTTT. Amino acid sequence: CASSSTSGKTGELFF.

V gene TRBV25-1 combines with J gene TRBJ1-1; the match to TRBD1 covers 11 bases. CDR1 MGHDK and CDR2 SYGVNS come from the germline V gene. J lost 5 bases, V lost 3 bases, and 5 bases had no gene match. This CDR3 has 15 amino acids. The CDR3 DNA sequence: TGTGCCAGCAGTGATTGGGACAGGGGGGGAACTGAAGCTTTCTTT. It translates to CASSDWDRGGTEAFF.

The V gene is TRBV30, the J gene TRBJ2-7; a weak D match, TRBD1 (5 bases). Per germline, CDR1 GTSNPN and CDR2 SVGIG (reference sequence). The length of the CDR3 is 13 residues. V lost 0 bases to trimming and J lost 5 bases, with 11 bases between them. The chain's CDR3 is CAWSVGRGHEQYF. CDR3 coding DNA: TGTGCCTGGAGTGTAGGTAGGGGCCACGAGCAGTACTTC.

V usage is TRBV4-1 and J usage is TRBJ1-4; D is uncertain. Trimming cost V 7 bases and J 7 bases, with 19 bases left between them. This CDR3 is built from 15 residues. The germline V gene encodes CDR1 MGHRA and CDR2 YSYEKL. The CDR3 region is CASTRSAGLSEKLFF. The DNA for the CDR3 is TGCGCCAGCACCAGGTCTGCAGGTCTCTCTGAAAAACTGTTTTTT.